Sequencing of this T cell receptor beta chain was carried out in a study of CD8+ T cells in alopecia areata (dated by TCRdb to 2017 to 2018). In terms of the full investigation: Treated patients were enrolled in an open-label pilot trial of oral tofacitinib at 5 to 10 mg twice daily for moderate-to-severe alopecia areata. Patients stayed on tofacitinib for 6 to 18 months and then had 6 months of follow-up off drug so that delayed response and recurrence could be assessed. High-throughput TCRbeta sequencing was used to examine T cell clonal expansion in alopecia areata in both the C3H/HeJ mouse model and human patients. On the human side, TCRbeta sequencing was run on scalp tissue and on sorted CD4+ and CD8+ peripheral blood T cells from healthy controls and from alopecia areata patients with either patchy or totalis/universalis disease. Tofacitinib-treated patients had biopsies at baseline and at 4 and 24 weeks of treatment, with a later scalp biopsy in several patients. Scalp clonality was compared across normal scalp (n=4), patchy alopecia areata scalp (n=8), and alopecia totalis/universalis scalp (n=8). RNA was extracted with the PAXgene miRNA kit for fixed scalp, the miRNeasy kit for PBMCs, and the RNeasy kit for mouse skin. immunoSEQ multiplex PCR using 35 Vbeta forward primers and 13 Jbeta reverse primers was used to amplify TCRbeta CDR3 regions. General findings and caveats noted by the study authors: Compared with mice, TCR sequences shared between patients were less clear, possibly partly because of HLA diversity across the patient population. Resident alphabeta T cells in normal human skin are also sequenced, complicating scalp TCR repertoire analysis, unlike mouse skin dominated by gammadelta T cells. Compared with normal scalp, lesional scalp had higher clonality and more expanded CD8+ clones, particularly in alopecia totalis/universalis, a pattern that suggests antigenic drive.

Library preparation employed the immunoSEQ multiplex PCR assay. To provide template for TCR sequencing, every sample had RNA extracted and reverse transcribed into cDNA. SuperScript III was used to make first-strand cDNA, primed with a 2:1 mix of oligo-dT and random hexamers. A synthetic immune receptor repertoire was used to assess amplification bias, and residual bias was removed computationally. Per the authors' processing: Raw reads were preprocessed to remove errors, and CDR3 was defined by IMGT conventions from the conserved cysteine to phenylalanine. Clonality was calculated as 1 minus Shannon entropy normalized by log2 of the number of productive unique TCRs. Whether scalp clones were CD4 or CD8 was inferred by matching scalp TCRbeta sequences against CD4 and CD8 repertoires sorted from blood. Entries here come from immuneACCESS through TCRdb and include only in-frame sequences with V and J called. Some clones fail to appear in such tables; in the studies checked, an unresolved V gene covers under half of the shortfall, and the cause of the remainder is unknown. The V and J calls and clone size come from that table; D and trimming were worked out from the DNA. The sample includes approximately 150,000 clones, with roughly 70% observed a single time. 11% of the sample is taken by the ten largest.

V drops 5 bases and J drops 8 bases, leaving 12 bases in between. From cysteine to phenylalanine, the CDR3 is 12 amino acids long. The kept DNA is CDR3 alone, 36 bases in frame from the first base. The germline V gene (reference sequence) gives CDR1 as LNHNV and CDR2 as YYDKDF. Regarding this clone: The antigen it recognizes is unknown. No much larger clone is present one base from it, and per-base qualities are unavailable.

Explained via the paper, the time point label denotes: baseline before oral tofacitinib. Lesional scalp punch biopsies and peripheral blood were collected from alopecia areata patients. After PBMCs were isolated by density centrifugation and stained for CD3, CD4 and CD8, a FACSAria was used to sort CD4+ and CD8+ T cells. The chain joins TRBV15 to TRBJ1-2, and TRBD1 may be the D gene, going by 5 matching bases. Sequenced here: CD8+ T cells sorted from blood, sampled at week 0. The receptor was isolated from a human donor with alopecia areata. The CDR3 region: CATSEGPRGYTF. Here is the DNA: TGTGCCACCAGCGAGGGACCACGCGGCTACACCTTC. Reference TRBV15 and TRBJ1-2 proteins supply the regions before and after the CDR3; the full variable domain is: DAMVIQNPRYQVTQFGKPVTLSCSQTLNHNVMYWYQQKSSQAPKLLFHYYDKDFNNEADTPDNFQSRRPNTSFCFLDIRSPGLGDTAMYLCATSEGPRGYTFGSGTRLTVV.